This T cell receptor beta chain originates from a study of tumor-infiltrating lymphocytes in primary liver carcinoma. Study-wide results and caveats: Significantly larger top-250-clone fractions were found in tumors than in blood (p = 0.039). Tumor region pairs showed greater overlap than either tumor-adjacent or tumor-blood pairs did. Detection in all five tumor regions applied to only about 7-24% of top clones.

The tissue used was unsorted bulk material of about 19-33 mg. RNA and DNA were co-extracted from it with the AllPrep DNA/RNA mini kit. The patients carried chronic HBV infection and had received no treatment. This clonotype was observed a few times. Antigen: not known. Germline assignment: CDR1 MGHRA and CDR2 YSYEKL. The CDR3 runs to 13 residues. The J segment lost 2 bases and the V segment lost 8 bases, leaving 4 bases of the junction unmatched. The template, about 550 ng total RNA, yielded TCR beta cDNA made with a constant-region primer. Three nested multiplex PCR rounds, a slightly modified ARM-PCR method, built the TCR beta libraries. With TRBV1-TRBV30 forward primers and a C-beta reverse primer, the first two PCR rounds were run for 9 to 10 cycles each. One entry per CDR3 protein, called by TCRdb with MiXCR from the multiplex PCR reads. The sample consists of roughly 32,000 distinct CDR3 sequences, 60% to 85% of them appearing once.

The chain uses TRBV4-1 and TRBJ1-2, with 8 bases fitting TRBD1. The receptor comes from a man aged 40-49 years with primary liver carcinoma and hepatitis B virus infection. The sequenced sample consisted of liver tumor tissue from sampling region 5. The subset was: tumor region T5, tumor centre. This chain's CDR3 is CASQGDRNYGYTF. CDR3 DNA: TGCGCCAGCCAAGGGGACAGGAACTATGGCTACACCTTC.